The sequence of this TCR beta chain was determined in a study of control samples from healthy donors and cancer patients. This clone was counted only a few times. Assay used: immunoSEQ multiplex PCR; TCRdb lists only in-frame clones, some missing. The table shows around 100,000 clones, with around 90% occurring only once. The CDR3 sequence is 11 residues long. Per germline, CDR1 KGHDR and CDR2 SFDVKD. V was pared by 10 bases and J by 6 bases, with 11 bases between. The TCR sequence derives from a young woman in good health. The chain joins TRBV24-1 to TRBJ1-1, with a possible D match to TRBD1 (5 bases). Sequencing was carried out using blood. The CDR3 nucleotides are TGTGCCACGACAGAAGGGGCTGAAGCTTTCTTT. This encodes CATTEGAEAFF.